Listed below are T cell receptor beta chains from one sample, sequenced in a study of blood T cell repertoires in COVID-19. Method: immunoSEQ multiplex PCR; TCRdb's copy keeps in-frame clones and lacks some. This table has about 170,000 clones, approximately 92% appearing once. The sample was peripheral blood. The origin of the receptors is a woman in her fifties or sixties with acute or convalescent COVID-19. CDR3s include the opening cysteine and the closing phenylalanine or tryptophan. The D gene is left open where the match is weak.

NA	TRBV2	TRBJ1-5	TGTGCCAGCAGTGAAGGGGGAGGCCAGCATTTT	CASSEGGGQHF
TRBD1	TRBV7-3	TRBJ2-3	TGTGCCAGCAGCTTAACGTCCGGGACAGGGCGAGATACGCAGTATTTT	CASSLTSGTGRDTQYF
NA	TRBV6-1	TRBJ2-7	TGTGCCAGCAGTGATTTGCCCCCCCCACCCCAGGAGGCCTACGAGCAGTACTTC	CASSDLPPPPQEAYEQYF
TRBD1	TRBV6-5	TRBJ1-4	TGTGCCAGCAGTCGGGACAGCGAAAAACTGTTTTTT	CASSRDSEKLFF
NA	TRBV10-3	TRBJ2-5	TGTGCCATCAGTCCAAGGCAGGGAGAGACCCAGTACTTC	CAISPRQGETQYF
NA	TRBV7-2	TRBJ2-1	TGTGCCAGCAAAACAGCCAGCTCCTACAATGAGCAGTTCTTC	CASKTASSYNEQFF
NA	TRBV10-3	TRBJ1-1	TGTGCCATCAGTGACCTCGGGGGGGTACCCGAAGCTTTCTTT	CAISDLGGVPEAFF
TRBD1	TRBV30	TRBJ1-2	TGTGCCTGGAGGCCGGGACAGGGTTTTGGCTACACCTTC	CAWRPGQGFGYTF
NA	TRBV2	TRBJ1-1	TGTGCCAGCAGCCTCCCCTGGCTGGCGAACACTGAAGCTTTCTTT	CASSLPWLANTEAFF
TRBD2	TRBV7-2	TRBJ2-3	TGTGCCAGCAGCCGCCCACTAGCGACAACTAGCACAGATACGCAGTATTTT	CASSRPLATTSTDTQYF
NA	TRBV4-1	TRBJ1-2	TGCGCCAGCAGCCAGGCAGGGGTCCCCTATGGCTACGCCTTC	CASSQAGVPYGYAF
TRBD1	TRBV7-9	TRBJ1-4	TGTGCCAGCAGCTTATCGTACAGGGGGCCCCTTAATGAAAAACTGTTTTTT	CASSLSYRGPLNEKLFF
NA	TRBV19	TRBJ2-1	TGTGCCAGTAGCGATCGAGGCAATGAGCAGTTCTTC	CASSDRGNEQFF
TRBD1	TRBV30	TRBJ1-1	TGTGCCTGGAGTGTAGCCAGGGGGACTGAAGCTTTCTTT	CAWSVARGTEAFF
TRBD1	TRBV19	TRBJ1-1	TGTGCCAGTAGTAAAACTGGGACAGGGGCAGCTTTCTTT	CASSKTGTGAAFF